This entry describes one T cell receptor (beta chain). This clonotype was counted only a few times. The clone's antigen remains unknown. Per-base qualities were not stored, and no clone one base away is much larger. The treatment or condition label for this specimen denotes: approximately 11-day PBMC culture with coronavirus spike peptide pools or control peptides (ViraFEST assay). The study used the ViraFEST assay, which expanded antigen-specific T cells with peptide pools and then identified expanded clonotypes by TCR sequencing. Positive SARS-CoV-2 PCR tests in the convalescent patients dated from March to December 2020, before Alpha, Beta and Delta variants emerged in the United States. PBMCs were cultured at approximately 2 million per well in IMDM supplemented with around 5% human AB serum and about 9.5 IU/ml IL-2, with approximately 9.2 ug/ml peptide pools added. Half of the culture medium was replaced with fresh IL-2-containing medium on days 3 and 7. Once the cells had been in culture for less than 11 days, the EasySep CD4+ T cell isolation kit was used to isolate CD4+ T cells by negative selection. PBMCs were separated from whole blood using Ficoll-Paque Plus gradient centrifugation and then either used fresh or cryopreserved at -140C. In general, triplicate wells were set up for every culture condition.

The record originates from a study of vaccination and CD4 T cells after COVID-19 (dated by TCRdb to the early 2020s). Background on the whole study: SARS-CoV-2 positivity had been established in the convalescent patients by nasal swab PCR, and mild disease was recorded in several of these patients and severe disease in one. Six males and four females were included in the convalescent cohort, with two Hispanic individuals, seven Caucasians, two Asians and one multiracial person represented. Two doses of either the Pfizer-BioNTech BNT162b2 vaccine (n=8) or the Moderna mRNA-1273 vaccine (n=2) were administered to participants. Post-COVID blood samples were collected from convalescent patients a median of approximately 93 days after diagnosis, with a range of roughly 30 to 161 days. Post-vaccine blood samples were collected a median of approximately 72 days after the second vaccine dose, ranging from 14 to 241 days. Overlapping spike peptide pools from SARS-CoV-2 and from the common cold coronaviruses HCoV-NL63, HCoV-OC43 and HCoV-229E were used as culture stimuli. Control cultures received a CEFX viral epitope pool as the positive control, an HIV-1 Nef peptide pool as the negative control, or no peptide. In roughly eleven COVID-19 convalescent patients and a handful of infection-naive healthy vaccine recipients, the spike-specific CD4+ TCR repertoire before mRNA vaccination was compared with the repertoire after mRNA vaccination. The paper as a whole reports these results and caveats: In convalescent patients, a median around 86% of post-vaccine SARS-CoV-2-reactive clones were detected only after vaccination, suggesting vaccine-specific priming. The median count of SARS-CoV-2-reactive clonotypes went up from approximately 22 after infection to 38 after vaccination, although the change was not significant. Of the vaccine-specific clones found in convalescent patients, nearly all (304 of 307) were mono-reactive for SARS-CoV-2 spike instead of being cross-reactive with common cold coronaviruses. The number of convalescent patients in the study was relatively small, and the study did not examine early timepoints following natural infection.

Library preparation employed PCR. DNA from cultured CD4+ T cells underwent TCR sequencing with the Oncomine TCR Beta short-read assay at the Johns Hopkins FTIC core. The QIAamp micro DNA kit was used to extract genomic DNA from the cultured CD4+ T cells. Oncomine TCR Beta libraries from cultured CD4+ T cells were pooled using unique dual indexes and sequenced on an Illumina iSeq 100. The authors' pipeline ran thus. Non-productive sequences were removed, and CDR3s that did not start with C, did not end with F or W, or were shorter than 7 amino acids were discarded. The MANAFEST web application identified antigen-specific clonotypes by comparing peptide-stimulated wells against reference wells and other culture wells. An FDR below 0.05, an odds ratio above 5, and a productive frequency above 0.1% in at least two of three replicate wells were required for clones to be considered positive. A clonotype counted as cross-reactive if it showed significant expansion both in the SARS-CoV-2 spike wells and in at least one common cold coronavirus spike condition. Levenshtein distances (stringdist) and unrooted phylogenetic trees (ape) in R version 3.6.1 were used to assess CDR3 homology. TCRdb reworked the public reads: Q25 trimming with fastp, MiXCR clone assembly, productive beta chains retained. Each CDR3 protein appears once, grouped with its most common genes and DNA. The V and J calls shown here were made by TCRdb, not taken from the authors' results. For this sample there are about 14,000 distinct CDR3 sequences; 55% appear just once. 16% of the sample is in the top ten clones.

CDR1 and CDR2 are read off the germline V gene as MDHEN and SYDVKM. The CDR3 holds 16 amino acids from the cysteine to the phenylalanine. Only the CDR3 DNA is retained, 48 bases long and in frame from the first base. V was cut back by 3 bases and J by 4 bases, leaving a gap of 18 bases between them. The clonotype originates from a human donor who had recovered from COVID-19. In this chain, TRBV28 is recombined with TRBJ1-2; the D gene cannot be resolved reliably. Sequenced sample: CD4+ T cells from blood, cultured in vitro. The DNA sequence is TGTGCCAGCAGTTTCGGAAGTCAGCACCCTTCCTATGGCTACACCTTC. The encoded protein is CASSFGSQHPSYGYTF.